This T cell receptor (beta chain) was identified in a study of T-cell reconstitution after alpha-beta-depleted transplantation in children. The authors prepared the TCRbeta library with unique molecular identifiers. TCRdb reanalysed the PCR reads using MiXCR and keeps one entry per CDR3 protein. The data show around 600,000 distinct CDR3 sequences, 16% seen once. This clonotype was recorded a few times. The CDR3 spans 12 residues. V was trimmed by 0 bases and J by 7 bases, leaving 7 bases between them. Germline CDR1 is SGHRS and CDR2 is YFSETQ. The sequences come from PBMCs from the stem cell graft donor, collected from the stem cell graft. The receptor was isolated from a human donor who donated a stem cell graft to a child with acute myeloid leukemia. The V and J genes are TRBV5-1 and TRBJ1-1; no definite D call. Written as DNA, the CDR3 is TGCGCCAGCAGCTTGGAAGGGAATGAAGCTTTCTTT. Amino acid sequence: CASSLEGNEAFF.